This TCR beta chain originates from a study of human thymus T cells. Study observations and caveats: Thymic and blood repertoires seemed to favor certain V and J genes. Unrelated individuals were reported by related research to share highly overlapping thymic repertoires.

The length of the CDR3 is 11 residues. V gave up 1 base and J gave up 5 bases, with 0 bases separating them. Germline CDR1 MNHNS, CDR2 SASEGT. About this clone itself: The antigen is unknown.

Data came from immunoSEQ multiplex PCR; TCRdb stores just in-frame clones and leaves some out. The sample yields fewer than 90,000 clones, nearly 98% seen once. The study used thymus tissue resected during corrective heart surgery. Donation came from healthy Finnish infants having corrective surgery for congenital heart defects. The chain recombines TRBV6-1 with TRBJ1-5; D gene unclear. Sample: thymus tissue. This sequence originates from a boy in the first two years of life with a congenital heart defect but otherwise immunologically healthy. In nucleotides, the CDR3 is TGTGCCAGCAGTGAAGATCAGCCCCAGCATTTT. It yields the protein CASSEDQPQHF.